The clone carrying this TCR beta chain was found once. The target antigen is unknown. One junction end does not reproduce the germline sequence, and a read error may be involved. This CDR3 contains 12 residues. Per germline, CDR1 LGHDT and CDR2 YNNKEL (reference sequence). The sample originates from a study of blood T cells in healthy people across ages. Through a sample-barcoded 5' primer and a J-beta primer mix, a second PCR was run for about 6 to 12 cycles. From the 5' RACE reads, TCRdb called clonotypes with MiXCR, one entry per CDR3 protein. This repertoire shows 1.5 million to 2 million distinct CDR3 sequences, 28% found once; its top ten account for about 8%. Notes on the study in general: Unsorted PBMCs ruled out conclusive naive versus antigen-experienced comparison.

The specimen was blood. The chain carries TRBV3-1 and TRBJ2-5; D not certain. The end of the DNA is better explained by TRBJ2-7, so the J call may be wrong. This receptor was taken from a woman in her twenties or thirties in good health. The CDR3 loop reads CANSPPWGEQYF. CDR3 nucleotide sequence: TGTGCCAACAGCCCCCCCTGGGGCGAGCAGTACTTC.